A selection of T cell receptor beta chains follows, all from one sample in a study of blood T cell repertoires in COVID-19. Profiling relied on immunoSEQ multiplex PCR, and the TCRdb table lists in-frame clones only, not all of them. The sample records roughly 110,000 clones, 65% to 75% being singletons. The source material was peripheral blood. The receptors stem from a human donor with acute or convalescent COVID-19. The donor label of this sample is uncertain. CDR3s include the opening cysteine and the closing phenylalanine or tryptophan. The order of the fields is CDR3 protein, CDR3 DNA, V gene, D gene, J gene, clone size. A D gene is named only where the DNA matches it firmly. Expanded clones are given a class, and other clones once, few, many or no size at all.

CDR3 protein: CASSLDFSGNTIYF
CDR3 DNA: TGTGCCAGCTCACTAGACTTCTCTGGAAACACCATATATTTT
V gene: TRBV18
D gene: .
J gene: TRBJ1-3
clone size: .

CDR3 protein: CSASRGSTNTGELFF
CDR3 DNA: TGCAGTGCTAGTCGGGGGAGCACGAACACCGGGGAGCTGTTTTTT
V gene: TRBV20-1
D gene: .
J gene: TRBJ2-2
clone size: once

CDR3 protein: CAWGQSLSGNTIYF
CDR3 DNA: TGTGCCTGGGGACAGTCGCTCTCTGGAAACACCATATATTTT
V gene: TRBV30
D gene: .
J gene: TRBJ1-3
clone size: once

CDR3 protein: CASSLVVGGNGYTF
CDR3 DNA: TGTGCCAGCAGCTTAGTGGTGGGGGGGAATGGCTACACCTTC
V gene: TRBV11-2
D gene: .
J gene: TRBJ1-2
clone size: .

CDR3 protein: CTSSQDQTSGGAGSYNEQFF
CDR3 DNA: TGCACCAGCAGCCAAGATCAGACTAGCGGGGGGGCAGGTTCCTACAATGAGCAGTTCTTC
V gene: TRBV1
D gene: .
J gene: TRBJ2-1
clone size: .

CDR3 protein: CSVENPGGDTQYF
CDR3 DNA: TGCAGCGTTGAAAATCCGGGGGGAGATACGCAGTATTTT
V gene: TRBV29-1
D gene: TRBD2
J gene: TRBJ2-3
clone size: .

CDR3 protein: CASSFLVPGQSKHQPQHF
CDR3 DNA: TGTGCCAGCAGTTTCCTCGTTCCGGGACAATCAAAGCATCAGCCCCAGCATTTT
V gene: TRBV27
D gene: .
J gene: TRBJ1-5
clone size: .

CDR3 protein: CANSHSRDRYDNEQFF
CDR3 DNA: TGTGCCAACAGCCATAGCCGGGACAGGTACGACAATGAGCAGTTCTTC
V gene: TRBV2
D gene: TRBD1
J gene: TRBJ2-1
clone size: .

CDR3 protein: CASSQVILGPLLGQGVGGYTF
CDR3 DNA: TGCGCCAGCAGCCAAGTAATACTAGGTCCCCTTTTGGGACAGGGGGTAGGGGGCTACACCTTC
V gene: TRBV4-1
D gene: TRBD1
J gene: TRBJ1-2
clone size: .

CDR3 protein: CASSRTPGTGRADTQYF
CDR3 DNA: TGCGCCAGCAGCCGCACCCCCGGGACAGGGAGGGCAGATACGCAGTATTTT
V gene: TRBV4-1
D gene: TRBD1
J gene: TRBJ2-3
clone size: many

CDR3 protein: CASSLVAEGTGELFF
CDR3 DNA: TGTGCCAGCAGCTTAGTCGCCGAGGGAACCGGGGAGCTGTTTTTT
V gene: TRBV7-2
D gene: .
J gene: TRBJ2-2
clone size: .

CDR3 protein: CASTIGLRNSNQPQHF
CDR3 DNA: TGTGCCAGCACTATTGGACTGAGGAATAGCAATCAGCCCCAGCATTTT
V gene: TRBV2
D gene: .
J gene: TRBJ1-5
clone size: few

CDR3 protein: CAISREYSNQPQHF
CDR3 DNA: TGTGCCATCAGCCGGGAGTATAGCAATCAGCCCCAGCATTTT
V gene: TRBV10-3
D gene: .
J gene: TRBJ1-5
clone size: once